A selection of T cell receptor beta chains follows, all from one sample in a study of chemoradiotherapy in HPV16-positive cancers. Data came from immunoSEQ multiplex PCR; TCRdb stores just in-frame clones and leaves some out. In the table there are roughly 1,800 clones, approximately 79% of which are singletons. Sample: tumor tissue, taken from a patient who underwent chemoradiotherapy. The source is a human donor with HPV-associated anogenital cancer. CDR3s include the opening cysteine and the closing phenylalanine or tryptophan.

CDR3 protein: CASRDGTGMTQHF; V gene: TRBV6-5; J gene: TRBJ1-5
CDR3 protein: CATSRDNQETQYF; V gene: TRBV15; J gene: TRBJ2-5
CDR3 protein: CASSYPRWEQYF; V gene: TRBV6-5; J gene: TRBJ2-7
CDR3 protein: CASSLGGLAIYEQYF; V gene: TRBV28; J gene: TRBJ2-7
CDR3 protein: CASSIGTGDYGYTF; V gene: TRBV13; J gene: TRBJ1-2
CDR3 protein: CASSVLAGAGDTQYF; V gene: TRBV5-1; J gene: TRBJ2-3
CDR3 protein: CASSQDRAGGQPQHF; V gene: TRBV4-3; J gene: TRBJ1-5
CDR3 protein: CASSPANVPGELFF; V gene: TRBV18; J gene: TRBJ2-2
CDR3 protein: CASSSGQHNEKLFF; V gene: TRBV6-5; J gene: TRBJ1-4
CDR3 protein: CASSSLDTYGYTF; V gene: TRBV28; J gene: TRBJ1-2
CDR3 protein: CASSLLSGTGHEQYF; V gene: TRBV28; J gene: TRBJ2-7
CDR3 protein: CASQASAFSSYEQYF; V gene: TRBV28; J gene: TRBJ2-7
CDR3 protein: CASSPLHGDGSYNEQFF; V gene: TRBV18; J gene: TRBJ2-1
CDR3 protein: CASSLGWGATDTQYF; V gene: TRBV7-9; J gene: TRBJ2-3
CDR3 protein: CASSALGTGNTIYF; V gene: TRBV28; J gene: TRBJ1-3
CDR3 protein: CASSPPGQMNTEAFF; V gene: TRBV5-6; J gene: TRBJ1-1
CDR3 protein: CASSLAGVKGQPQHF; V gene: TRBV7-3; J gene: TRBJ1-5
CDR3 protein: CASSLGHIQETQYF; V gene: TRBV7-9; J gene: TRBJ2-5
CDR3 protein: CASSLGGAYQPQHF; V gene: TRBV28; J gene: TRBJ1-5
CDR3 protein: CASRAGTAYEQYF; V gene: TRBV5-4; J gene: TRBJ2-7
CDR3 protein: CSGTDRGSYNEQFF; V gene: TRBV29-1; J gene: TRBJ2-1
CDR3 protein: CAWSGLQGRETQYF; V gene: TRBV30; J gene: TRBJ2-5
CDR3 protein: CASMGEGEQFF; V gene: TRBV19; J gene: TRBJ2-1
CDR3 protein: CASSLGGGNSREQYF; V gene: TRBV5-4; J gene: TRBJ2-7
CDR3 protein: CASSLGRGTSTDTQYF; V gene: TRBV5-1; J gene: TRBJ2-3
CDR3 protein: CASSSSTVEGYTF; V gene: TRBV27; J gene: TRBJ1-2
CDR3 protein: CASSLLKSQASYGYTF; V gene: TRBV28; J gene: TRBJ1-2
CDR3 protein: CASSDGDYALGQYF; V gene: TRBV10-2; J gene: TRBJ2-7
CDR3 protein: CASSLSSAGAQETQYF; V gene: TRBV5-1; J gene: TRBJ2-5
CDR3 protein: CASSPPGLAGGPVEQYF; V gene: TRBV5-1; J gene: TRBJ2-7
CDR3 protein: CASSKKVTSGYFSSGANVLTF; V gene: TRBV21-1; J gene: TRBJ2-6
CDR3 protein: CASSIRGLRDEQYF; V gene: TRBV6-5; J gene: TRBJ2-7
CDR3 protein: CASSLESSGAQETQYF; V gene: TRBV5-1; J gene: TRBJ2-5
CDR3 protein: CASSTTGGDGYTF; V gene: TRBV19; J gene: TRBJ1-2
CDR3 protein: CAWSSGQGPQPQHF; V gene: TRBV30; J gene: TRBJ1-5
CDR3 protein: CASSSLSGSNYEQYF; V gene: TRBV28; J gene: TRBJ2-7
CDR3 protein: CASGRRQGGNQPQHF; V gene: TRBV6-5; J gene: TRBJ1-5
CDR3 protein: CASNAYGDKVQYF; V gene: TRBV27; J gene: TRBJ2-7
CDR3 protein: CASSFSTSGSTDTQYF; V gene: TRBV27; J gene: TRBJ2-3
CDR3 protein: CASSLEGRAYEQYF; V gene: TRBV5-1; J gene: TRBJ2-7
CDR3 protein: CATSRGQAFGANEKLFF; V gene: TRBV15; J gene: TRBJ1-4
CDR3 protein: CASSSQGLGEVF; V gene: TRBV5-6; J gene: TRBJ1-2
CDR3 protein: CSARDSGLEGF; V gene: TRBV20-1; J gene: TRBJ2-7
CDR3 protein: CASSLMGLAGYNEQFF; V gene: TRBV7-9; J gene: TRBJ2-1
CDR3 protein: CASSPASGMGPQYF; V gene: TRBV18; J gene: TRBJ2-5
CDR3 protein: CASRTGEFIGTEAFF; V gene: TRBV28; J gene: TRBJ1-1
CDR3 protein: CASRRDSSYEQYF; V gene: TRBV2; J gene: -
CDR3 protein: CASSLEYATEAFF; V gene: TRBV5-1; J gene: TRBJ1-1
CDR3 protein: CASSDLGTGELFF; V gene: TRBV6-4; J gene: TRBJ2-2
CDR3 protein: CASSSPPADTQYF; V gene: TRBV27; J gene: TRBJ2-3
CDR3 protein: CAGSPFGGGETQYF; V gene: TRBV10-1; J gene: TRBJ2-5
CDR3 protein: CASSPLSGENSPLHF; V gene: TRBV28; J gene: TRBJ1-6
CDR3 protein: CASTTGQGIYGYTF; V gene: TRBV19; J gene: TRBJ1-2